Below are 22 T cell receptor beta chains sequenced from a single sample in a study of Graves' ophthalmopathy and Graves' hyperthyroidism. TCR beta CDR3 amplification used RNA transcripts. Second-round multiplex PCR came after a first-round RT-PCR that employed HTBI primers. TCRdb recomputed calls from the multiplex PCR reads with MiXCR, one row per CDR3 protein. The table shows 200,000 to 250,000 distinct CDR3 sequences, with approximately 42% occurring only once. The sequenced sample was peripheral blood. These receptors came from an adult man with Graves' ophthalmopathy.

As for this clonotype: A junction end diverges from the germline sequence, so it may reflect a read error. The chain has TRBV10-3 and TRBJ2-7; the D is unclear. Germline CDR1 ENHRY, CDR2 SYGVKD. CDR3 length equals 12 residues. The CDR3 DNA reads TGTGCCAGCAGTTACACAACCGGGGAGCAGTACTTC. Protein: CASSYTTGEQYF.

The chain combines TRBV12-3 or TRBV12-4 with TRBJ1-2; D is perhaps TRBD1 (5 bases). V shed 1 base and J shed 4 bases, with 19 bases lying between them. CDR3 size: 17 residues. The CDR3 nucleotides read TGTGCCAGCAGTTTAGGGGGACGGCTCCCACCGGGCTATGGCTACACCTTC. It translates to CASSLGGRLPPGYGYTF.

This clonotype was counted a few times. V and J are TRBV9 and TRBJ2-7; D unclear. CDR1 is SGDLS and CDR2 is YYNGEE in the germline V gene. The CDR3 extends over 13 amino acids. V lost 0 bases and J 5 bases, leaving 9 bases between the germline ends. The CDR3 spells CASSVGLWDEQYF. In DNA, the CDR3 is TGTGCCAGCAGCGTAGGTCTTTGGGACGAGCAGTACTTC.

The table lists this clonotype with many counts. The genes are TRBV4-1 and TRBJ1-6, with TRBD1 matching over 7 bases. Germline assignment: CDR1 MGHRA and CDR2 YSYEKL. Trimming at V came to 1 base and at J to 9 bases, leaving 6 bases not matched to a gene. The CDR3 has 15 amino acids. The CDR3 DNA is TGCGCCAGCAGCCAAGGGGACAGAAGGAGTTCACCCCTCCACTTT. Amino acids: CASSQGDRRSSPLHF.

V gene TRBV6-5 combines with J gene TRBJ2-7; 11 nucleotides agree with TRBD1. CDR3 size: 15 residues. The germline V gene has CDR1 MNHEY and CDR2 SVGAGI. Trimming at V came to 5 bases and at J to 3 bases, leaving 6 bases not matched to a gene. In DNA, the CDR3 is TGTGCCAGCAGTCCCTGGACAGGGGGCAGCTACGAGCAGTACTTC. Translating gives CASSPWTGGSYEQYF.

The rearrangement links TRBV29-1 to TRBJ1-2; 7 bases agree with TRBD1. With V trimmed by 8 bases and J by 2 bases, 8 bases remained unmatched. Germline lookup yields CDR1 SQVTM and CDR2 ANQGSEA. The CDR3 spans 13 residues. The DNA of the CDR3 is TGCAGCAGTCAGCCGGGACAGAACTATGGCTACACCTTC. This encodes CSSQPGQNYGYTF.

V is TRBV5-8 and J is TRBJ1-5; 7 nucleotides align to TRBD1. The CDR3 covers 16 residues. Trimming removed 3 bases from V and 3 bases from J; junction bases left unmatched: 9. In germline, CDR1 is SGHTS, CDR2 YDEGEE. For the CDR3, the DNA is TGTGCCAGCAGCTGGTCCCGACAGGGCCTCAATCAGCCCCAGCATTTT. It encodes CASSWSRQGLNQPQHF.

This clonotype was seen a few times. This sequence joins TRBV7-8 and TRBJ1-2; tentative D call: TRBD1 (6 bases). Per germline, CDR1 SGHVS and CDR2 FQNEAQ. The length of the CDR3 is 15 residues. With 2 bases removed from V and 6 bases from J, the gap between germline ends came to 16 bases. The CDR3 loop is CASSLYGGAGDGYTF. CDR3 nucleotide sequence: TGTGCCAGCAGCTTATACGGGGGCGCAGGGGATGGCTACACCTTC.

This chain joins TRBV7-2 and TRBJ1-2; D gene uncertain. Germline V gives CDR1 SGHTA, CDR2 FQGNSA. Deletions cut 5 bases from V and 4 bases from J, with 17 bases between. This CDR3 is built from 15 residues. CDR3 amino acids: CASSIGSVESYGYTF. The CDR3, as DNA: TGTGCCAGCAGCATCGGGAGCGTTGAGAGCTATGGCTACACCTTC.

The chain carries TRBV9 and TRBJ1-6; 10 bases match TRBD1. V lost 4 bases and J lost 3; bases outside the gene matches: 10. The CDR3 totals 18 residues. Germline loops: CDR1 SGDLS, CDR2 YYNGEE. In DNA, the CDR3 is TGTGCCAGCAGCCATGAGGGGACAGGGGCGAACTATAATTCACCCCTCCACTTT. This gives the protein CASSHEGTGANYNSPLHF.

The chain couples TRBV5-4 to TRBJ1-2; 9 bases align to TRBD1. Trimming removed 9 bases from V and 2 bases from J; junction bases left unmatched: 5. CDR1 and CDR2 (germline): SGHNT, YYREEE (reference sequence). CDR3 size: 13 residues. CDR3 nucleotides: TGTGCCATCCTGACAGGGGGAAACTATGGCTACACCTTC. Protein product: CAILTGGNYGYTF.

The chain has TRBV7-9 and TRBJ2-2; the match to TRBD1 covers 8 bases. After removal of 5 bases from V and 0 bases from J, the junction contained 5 bases not matched to a gene. Per germline, CDR1 SEHNR and CDR2 FQNEAQ (reference sequence). This CDR3 contains 16 residues. CDR3 sequence (DNA): TGTGCCAGCAGCCTCGGGGACAGGCCGAACACCGGGGAGCTGTTTTTT. It specifies CASSLGDRPNTGELFF.

This chain joins TRBV20-1 and TRBJ2-7; unclear D gene. V was pared by 0 bases and J by 0 bases, with 6 bases between. CDR1 is DFQATT, CDR2 SNEGSKA, per germline (reference sequence). There are 13 residues in the CDR3. CDR3: CSARDLSSYEQYF. CDR3 in DNA: TGCAGTGCTAGAGATCTCAGCTCCTACGAGCAGTACTTC.

The sample holds one count of this clonotype. This rearrangement joins TRBV7-2 to TRBJ2-7; a weak D match, TRBD1 (8 bases). Germline CDR1 is SGHTA and CDR2 is FQGNSA. The CDR3 runs 15 residues. Between the trimmed V and J ends, which lost 6 bases and 0 bases, there was a span of 15 bases. CDR3 coding DNA: TGTGCCAGCAGTGGGGGGGGACAGGTCTCCTACGAGCAGTACTTC. Amino acids: CASSGGGQVSYEQYF.

This clonotype was detected a few times. The rearrangement joins TRBV15 to TRBJ2-2; possibly TRBD2 for D (5 bases). With 5 bases removed from V and 0 bases from J, the gap between germline ends came to 13 bases. Germline CDR1 and CDR2: LNHNV and YYDKDF (reference sequence). The CDR3 is 16 residues long. The CDR3 protein is CATSQERIANTGELFF. In nucleotides, the CDR3 is TGTGCCACCAGCCAAGAGCGGATCGCGAACACCGGGGAGCTGTTTTTT.

This sequence joins TRBV29-1 and TRBJ1-4, with 7 bases matching TRBD1. After removal of 7 bases from V and 3 bases from J, the junction contained 2 bases not matched to a gene. Germline V gives CDR1 SQVTM, CDR2 ANQGSEA. The CDR3 contains 12 residues. CDR3 region: CSGGQPNEKLFF. CDR3 nucleotides: TGCAGCGGGGGACAGCCTAATGAAAAACTGTTTTTT.

The chain couples TRBV7-9 to TRBJ2-7; TRBD1 is a possible D gene (6 bases). Per the germline V gene, CDR1 is SEHNR and CDR2 is FQNEAQ (reference sequence). The CDR3 consists of 15 residues. V was pared by 3 bases and J by 2 bases, with 14 bases between. The CDR3 coding sequence is TGTGCCAGCAGCTTCGGGCGAACAGGGACCTACGAGCAGTACTTC. Its translation: CASSFGRTGTYEQYF.

The V and J genes are TRBV4-1 and TRBJ1-4, with 9 bases lining up with TRBD1. The CDR3 has 15 amino acids. Losses at the gene ends were 0 bases for V and 10 bases for J; bases not matched to a gene: 6. CDR1 is MGHRA, CDR2 YSYEKL, per germline. The DNA of the CDR3 is TGCGCCAGCAGCCAAGAGTACGGACAGGGGAGAAAACTGTTTTTT. Protein sequence: CASSQEYGQGRKLFF.

This clonotype has a single count. V usage is TRBV11-1 and J usage is TRBJ2-7; 12 bases match TRBD1. The CDR3 is 15 amino acids. The V gene's germline CDR1 is SGHAT and CDR2 FQDESV (reference sequence). With 8 bases clipped from V and 2 bases from J, the junction kept 7 bases outside the gene matches. The CDR3 loop reads CASGTGGSRTYEQYF. CDR3 DNA: TGTGCCAGCGGGACAGGGGGCTCAAGGACCTACGAGCAGTACTTC.

This clonotype has a single count. The CDR3 here is CASSLATGISYEQYF. CDR3 bases: TGTGCCAGCAGTTTGGCGACAGGTATCTCCTACGAGCAGTACTTC. This chain joins TRBV7-2 and TRBJ2-7; D may be TRBD1 (6 bases). The CDR3 runs to 15 residues. CDR1 SGHTA and CDR2 FQGNSA come from the germline V gene. V was shortened by 6 bases and J by 0 bases, with 15 bases between the two germline ends.

The chain recombines TRBV6-5 with TRBJ2-7; 8 nucleotides align to TRBD1. The V gene end was trimmed by 4 bases and the J gene end by 0 bases; junction bases not matched to a gene: 8. Germline-derived CDR1 and CDR2 are MNHEY and SVGAGI. This CDR3 comprises 16 residues. The CDR3 nucleotides are TGTGCCAGCAGTTCTCGTCCCGGGACAGGCTCCTACGAGCAGTACTTC. Protein product: CASSSRPGTGSYEQYF.

This chain connects TRBV7-2 to TRBJ2-7; weak D call: TRBD1 (7 bases). Germline V gene sequence: CDR1 SGHTA, CDR2 FQGNSA. The CDR3 runs to 15 residues. V dropped 4 bases and J dropped 3 bases, with 16 bases sitting between them. The CDR3 DNA reads TGTGCCAGCAGCTGGAGGGTGGACAGGAACTACGAGCAGTACTTC. This gives the protein CASSWRVDRNYEQYF.